This entry concerns a single T cell receptor beta chain. Its matching antigen is unknown. These data originate in a study of shared clonotypes between healthy human individuals. V lost 3 bases and J lost 3; bases outside the gene matches: 11. The CDR3 is made up of 18 amino acids. Germline lookup yields CDR1 LNHDA and CDR2 SQIVND (reference sequence). Points from the study as a whole: Clonotype sharing levels among donors were expected to vary with sequencing depth.

Repertoires were generated with immunoSEQ multiplex PCR, while TCRdb's copy carries only in-frame clones and drops some. Seen here are around 1.4 million clones, approximately 98.5% observed once, and the top ten hold about 0.34%. None of the donors, who were healthy HIV-negative adults, had recently had acute infections or vaccinations. This rearrangement joins TRBV19 to TRBJ2-1, with 10 bases matching TRBD2. This TCR was sampled from a man aged 25-40 years in good health. The sequencing sample was made of naive CD4+ T cells sorted from blood. Subset defined: CD45RA+ positively selected. This CDR3 is CASSIFLTSGSRYNEQFF. The CDR3, as DNA: TGTGCCAGTAGTATTTTCTTGACTAGCGGGTCCCGCTACAATGAGCAGTTCTTC.